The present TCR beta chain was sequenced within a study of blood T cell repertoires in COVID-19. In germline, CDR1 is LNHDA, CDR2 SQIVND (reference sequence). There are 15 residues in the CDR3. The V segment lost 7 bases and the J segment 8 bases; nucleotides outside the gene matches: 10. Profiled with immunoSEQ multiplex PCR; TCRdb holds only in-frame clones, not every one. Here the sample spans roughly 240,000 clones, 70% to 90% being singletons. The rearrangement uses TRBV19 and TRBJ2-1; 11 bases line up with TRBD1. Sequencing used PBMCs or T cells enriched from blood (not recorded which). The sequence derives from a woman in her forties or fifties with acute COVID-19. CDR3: CASKVGTGGKDEQFF. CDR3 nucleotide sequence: TGTGCCAGTAAGGTCGGGACAGGGGGTAAAGATGAGCAGTTCTTC.